This T cell receptor (beta chain) was identified in a study of tumor-infiltrating lymphocytes in oesophageal squamous cell carcinoma. TCRdb redid the calling of the PCR reads with MiXCR, one entry per CDR3 protein. The sample lists some 14,000 distinct CDR3 sequences; approximately 47% were seen once. This CDR3 contains 12 residues. Trimming took off 8 bases at V and 7 bases at J, with 12 bases between the two ends. The germline CDR1 and CDR2 sequences are MNHNS and SASEGT. This receptor was obtained from a female donor with esophageal squamous cell carcinoma. The sample consisted of blood. The V call is TRBV6-1, the J call TRBJ2-1; D gene ambiguous. This chain's CDR3 is CASCRFGNEQFF. The CDR3 region has the DNA TGTGCCAGCTGCCGCTTTGGGAATGAGCAGTTCTTC.